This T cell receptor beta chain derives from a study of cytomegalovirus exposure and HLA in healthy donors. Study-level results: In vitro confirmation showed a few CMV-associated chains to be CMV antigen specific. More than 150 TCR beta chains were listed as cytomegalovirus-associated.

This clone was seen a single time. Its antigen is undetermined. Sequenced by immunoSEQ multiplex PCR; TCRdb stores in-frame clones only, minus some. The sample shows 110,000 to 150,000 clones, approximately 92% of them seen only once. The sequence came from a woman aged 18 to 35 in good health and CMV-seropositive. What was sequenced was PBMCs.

The CDR3 loop reads CASSLGTYYGARIADTQYF. DNA of the CDR3: TGCGCCAGCAGCTTGGGTACCTATTACGGAGCGCGGATAGCAGATACGCAGTATTTT. The rearrangement joins TRBV5-1 to TRBJ2-3; D call uncertain. Deletions cut 0 bases from V and 4 bases from J, with 24 bases between. From germline, CDR1 is SGHRS and CDR2 YFSETQ. This CDR3 spans 19 amino acids.